This is a list of T cell receptor beta chains from one sample in a study of OX40 agonist ivuxolimab in advanced cancers. Produced via immunoSEQ multiplex PCR; TCRdb's table is partial and in-frame only. The table includes around 74,000 clones, around 80% detected once. The sample consisted of CD4+ or CD8+ T cells sorted from blood, taken in a trial of the OX40 agonist ivuxolimab. Receptors originate from an adult with an advanced solid tumor such as melanoma, head and neck, liver or kidney cancer. The CDR3 runs from the conserved cysteine through the conserved F or W. The order of the fields is D gene, V gene, clone size, J gene, CDR3 DNA, CDR3 protein. The D gene is left open where the match is weak. Where a row states a size, it is once, few, many or the class of an expanded clone; other rows omit it.

d_gene: TRBD1
v_gene: TRBV2
abundance: NA
j_gene: TRBJ1-2
CDR3nt: TGTGCCAGCAGAGCCTGGACAGGGGGCTATGGCTACACCTTC
CDR3aa: CASRAWTGGYGYTF

d_gene: TRBD1
v_gene: TRBV10-3
abundance: NA
j_gene: TRBJ2-2
CDR3nt: TGTGCCATCAGGGGGACAGACATCACCGGGGAGCTGTTTTTT
CDR3aa: CAIRGTDITGELFF

d_gene: TRBD2
v_gene: TRBV5-1
abundance: NA
j_gene: TRBJ2-5
CDR3nt: TGCGCCAGCAGCTTGATTACTAGCGGAAAAGAGACCCAGTACTTC
CDR3aa: CASSLITSGKETQYF

d_gene: NA
v_gene: TRBV4-3
abundance: NA
j_gene: TRBJ1-6
CDR3nt: TGCGCCAGCAGCCAAGCGCAAACCGCTAATTCACCCCTCCACTTT
CDR3aa: CASSQAQTANSPLHF

d_gene: NA
v_gene: TRBV18
abundance: NA
j_gene: TRBJ2-5
CDR3nt: TGTGCCAGCTCTACCCGGGATCAAGAGACCCAGTACTTC
CDR3aa: CASSTRDQETQYF

d_gene: NA
v_gene: TRBV11-1
abundance: NA
j_gene: TRBJ2-2
CDR3nt: TGTGCCAGCAGCTTAGCGGGAGTCTCCGACACCGGGGAGCTGTTTTTT
CDR3aa: CASSLAGVSDTGELFF

d_gene: TRBD1
v_gene: TRBV28
abundance: NA
j_gene: TRBJ2-7
CDR3nt: TGTGCCAGCAGTCCAAGGACAGGGGGCTACGAGCAGTACTTC
CDR3aa: CASSPRTGGYEQYF

d_gene: NA
v_gene: TRBV9
abundance: once
j_gene: TRBJ2-7
CDR3nt: TGTGCCAGCAGCGTAGCTGTGGGTCTAGGCCCCTACGAGCAGTACTTC
CDR3aa: CASSVAVGLGPYEQYF

d_gene: NA
v_gene: TRBV4-1
abundance: NA
j_gene: TRBJ2-5
CDR3nt: TGCGCCAGCAGCCAAGAGGTCAGGGGCATCCAAGAGACCCAGTACTTC
CDR3aa: CASSQEVRGIQETQYF

d_gene: NA
v_gene: TRBV15
abundance: NA
j_gene: TRBJ1-1
CDR3nt: TGTGCCATCCGTCGGGGGGCGGGCGTGGTGGGCACTGAAGCTTTCTTT
CDR3aa: CAIRRGAGVVGTEAFF

d_gene: NA
v_gene: TRBV6-5
abundance: NA
j_gene: TRBJ2-5
CDR3nt: TGTGCCAGCAGTTACGACGACATGGGGAAAGGGACCCAGTACTTC
CDR3aa: CASSYDDMGKGTQYF

d_gene: TRBD1
v_gene: TRBV5-4
abundance: NA
j_gene: TRBJ2-5
CDR3nt: TGTGCCAGCAGCTTGCCCGGGACAGGGGGGACCCAGTACTTC
CDR3aa: CASSLPGTGGTQYF

d_gene: NA
v_gene: TRBV6-1
abundance: NA
j_gene: TRBJ1-3
CDR3nt: TGTGCCAGCAGTGAGATAGGCTCTGGAAACACCATATATTTT
CDR3aa: CASSEIGSGNTIYF

d_gene: NA
v_gene: TRBV6-1
abundance: NA
j_gene: TRBJ2-7
CDR3nt: TGTGCCAGCAGCCGACCTACTGAATACGAGCAGTACTTC
CDR3aa: CASSRPTEYEQYF

d_gene: NA
v_gene: TRBV7-9
abundance: NA
j_gene: TRBJ2-7
CDR3nt: TGTGCCAGCAGCTATTCAGGGGCCTACGAGCAGTACTTC
CDR3aa: CASSYSGAYEQYF

d_gene: TRBD1
v_gene: TRBV27
abundance: NA
j_gene: TRBJ2-2
CDR3nt: TGTGCCAGCACCATCCGCGGCGGGCGCCAGGGGGCTAACGGGGAGCTGTTTTTT
CDR3aa: CASTIRGGRQGANGELFF

d_gene: TRBD1
v_gene: TRBV11-2
abundance: NA
j_gene: TRBJ2-7
CDR3nt: TGTGCCAGCAGCCTGTCCAGGGGGCGTGCCTACGAGCAGTACTTC
CDR3aa: CASSLSRGRAYEQYF

d_gene: NA
v_gene: TRBV11-3
abundance: NA
j_gene: TRBJ2-3
CDR3nt: TGTGCCAGCAGCTTAGATGCGACGGGTCGAGAAGATACGCAGTATTTT
CDR3aa: CASSLDATGREDTQYF

d_gene: NA
v_gene: TRBV5-5
abundance: NA
j_gene: TRBJ1-2
CDR3nt: TGTGCCAGCAGCTTGGGCGGTTTCGGCTATGGCTACACCTTC
CDR3aa: CASSLGGFGYGYTF

d_gene: NA
v_gene: TRBV7-6
abundance: NA
j_gene: TRBJ2-7
CDR3nt: TGTGCCAGCAGCCCTACTAGCAAAGGTTCCGAGCAGTACTTC
CDR3aa: CASSPTSKGSEQYF

d_gene: TRBD1
v_gene: TRBV15
abundance: NA
j_gene: TRBJ1-5
CDR3nt: TGTGCCACCAGCAGTCAACCTTGGACAGGGGACCCCAATCAGCCCCAGCATTTT
CDR3aa: CATSSQPWTGDPNQPQHF

d_gene: NA
v_gene: TRBV10-3
abundance: NA
j_gene: TRBJ2-2
CDR3nt: TGTGCCATCAGATCCGGGACCTCCACAAACACCGGGGAGCTGTTTTTT
CDR3aa: CAIRSGTSTNTGELFF

d_gene: NA
v_gene: TRBV6-1
abundance: NA
j_gene: TRBJ2-7
CDR3nt: TGTGCCAGCACCGGGCCCAAAAAGAGAGACGAGCAGTACTTC
CDR3aa: CASTGPKKRDEQYF

d_gene: NA
v_gene: TRBV18
abundance: NA
j_gene: TRBJ1-4
CDR3nt: TGTGCCAGCTCACCCCGACAGGTGGACGGTGAAAAACTGTTTTTT
CDR3aa: CASSPRQVDGEKLFF

d_gene: NA
v_gene: TRBV2
abundance: NA
j_gene: TRBJ1-1
CDR3nt: TGTGCCAGCAGTGAAGGGGGGAACACTGAAGCTTTCTTT
CDR3aa: CASSEGGNTEAFF

d_gene: NA
v_gene: TRBV4-1
abundance: NA
j_gene: TRBJ2-1
CDR3nt: TGCGCCAGCAGCCAGAGGGGGTTTCCCTACAATGAGCAGTTCTTC
CDR3aa: CASSQRGFPYNEQFF

d_gene: NA
v_gene: TRBV6-5
abundance: NA
j_gene: TRBJ1-4
CDR3nt: TGTGCCAGCAGTTACCCGGCCATGGGGCATGAAAAACTGTTTTTT
CDR3aa: CASSYPAMGHEKLFF

d_gene: TRBD2
v_gene: TRBV28
abundance: NA
j_gene: TRBJ2-1
CDR3nt: TGTGCCAGCAGGGGGACTAGCGGGGGGTACAATGAGCAGTTCTTC
CDR3aa: CASRGTSGGYNEQFF

d_gene: TRBD1
v_gene: TRBV28
abundance: NA
j_gene: TRBJ2-7
CDR3nt: TGTGCCAGCAGGGACAGGGACCACGAGCAGTACTTC
CDR3aa: CASRDRDHEQYF

d_gene: TRBD2
v_gene: TRBV9
abundance: once
j_gene: TRBJ2-7
CDR3nt: TGTGCCAGCAGCTTCGGACTAGCAGACGTGCAGTACTTC
CDR3aa: CASSFGLADVQYF

d_gene: NA
v_gene: TRBV7-2
abundance: few
j_gene: TRBJ2-2
CDR3nt: TGTGCCAGCAGCTTTTTGAACACCGGGGAGCTGTTTTTT
CDR3aa: CASSFLNTGELFF

d_gene: NA
v_gene: TRBV15
abundance: few
j_gene: TRBJ2-5
CDR3nt: TGTGCCACCAGCAGAGGGGGCGAGGAGACCCAGTACTTC
CDR3aa: CATSRGGEETQYF

d_gene: NA
v_gene: TRBV29-1
abundance: NA
j_gene: TRBJ2-7
CDR3nt: TGCAGCGCTGGGGGCAGGGGTATTTCTTACGAGCAGTACTTC
CDR3aa: CSAGGRGISYEQYF

d_gene: NA
v_gene: TRBV11-2
abundance: NA
j_gene: TRBJ2-5
CDR3nt: TGTGCCAGCAGCTTAGTAGGGGGGGGTAATCAAGAGACCCAGTACTTC
CDR3aa: CASSLVGGGNQETQYF

d_gene: NA
v_gene: TRBV28
abundance: NA
j_gene: TRBJ1-1
CDR3nt: TGTGCCAGCAGTCCATCCGGCAGGGGAGTAACTGAAGCTTTCTTT
CDR3aa: CASSPSGRGVTEAFF

d_gene: NA
v_gene: TRBV7-2
abundance: NA
j_gene: TRBJ2-1
CDR3nt: TGTGCCAGCAGTTATCCCCCGGGCCCCGAGTTCTTC
CDR3aa: CASSYPPGPEFF

d_gene: NA
v_gene: TRBV18
abundance: NA
j_gene: TRBJ2-7
CDR3nt: TGTGCCACCGCTAGGGAGCTGGTGCAGTACTTC
CDR3aa: CATARELVQYF

d_gene: NA
v_gene: TRBV6-5
abundance: NA
j_gene: TRBJ2-3
CDR3nt: TGTGCCAGCAGTTACAGAAGCACAGATACGCAGTATTTT
CDR3aa: CASSYRSTDTQYF

d_gene: TRBD2
v_gene: TRBV27
abundance: NA
j_gene: TRBJ2-3
CDR3nt: TGTGCCAGCAGTTTATCGCCCCGTAGACTAGCGGGTTATACGCAGTATTTT
CDR3aa: CASSLSPRRLAGYTQYF

d_gene: TRBD2
v_gene: TRBV11-2
abundance: NA
j_gene: TRBJ2-7
CDR3nt: TGTGCCAGCAGCTTATCCCGGACTAGCGGGAGTCGCGAGCAGTACTTC
CDR3aa: CASSLSRTSGSREQYF

d_gene: NA
v_gene: TRBV7-2
abundance: NA
j_gene: TRBJ2-2
CDR3nt: TGTGCCAGCAGCCGTCTACCGAACACCGGGGAGCTGTTTTTT
CDR3aa: CASSRLPNTGELFF

d_gene: NA
v_gene: TRBV4-1
abundance: NA
j_gene: TRBJ2-5
CDR3nt: TGCGCCAGCAGCCCGGGGTCAGGGACCATGGAGACCCAGTACTTC
CDR3aa: CASSPGSGTMETQYF

d_gene: NA
v_gene: TRBV6-5
abundance: NA
j_gene: TRBJ2-7
CDR3nt: TGTGCCAGCAGTTACTCGAACCAGGATTGGGGAGAGCAGTACTTC
CDR3aa: CASSYSNQDWGEQYF

d_gene: TRBD1
v_gene: TRBV6-1
abundance: once
j_gene: TRBJ1-1
CDR3nt: TGTGCCAGCAGTGAAAGTGGGACAGGGGGAAACACTGAAGCTTTCTTT
CDR3aa: CASSESGTGGNTEAFF

d_gene: NA
v_gene: TRBV18
abundance: NA
j_gene: TRBJ2-1
CDR3nt: TGTGCCAGCTCCCGGGAGCTTTACAATGAGCAGTTCTTC
CDR3aa: CASSRELYNEQFF

d_gene: TRBD1
v_gene: TRBV18
abundance: NA
j_gene: TRBJ2-1
CDR3nt: TGTGCCAGCTCCGATAGAGCCCGGGACAGACACAATGAGCAGTTCTTC
CDR3aa: CASSDRARDRHNEQFF

d_gene: NA
v_gene: TRBV9
abundance: NA
j_gene: TRBJ1-4
CDR3nt: TGTGCCAGCAGCCCGACAGCCACTAATGAAAAACTGTTTTTT
CDR3aa: CASSPTATNEKLFF

d_gene: NA
v_gene: TRBV21-1
abundance: NA
j_gene: TRBJ1-5
CDR3nt: TGTGCCAGCAGCAAAGTTCAAGAGACAGGGAAGGGCGGTCAGCCCCAGCATTTT
CDR3aa: CASSKVQETGKGGQPQHF

d_gene: TRBD2
v_gene: TRBV7-2
abundance: medium-sized
j_gene: TRBJ2-5
CDR3nt: TGTGCCAGCAGCCCGACTAGCGTCCAAGAGACCCAGTACTTC
CDR3aa: CASSPTSVQETQYF

d_gene: NA
v_gene: TRBV6-6
abundance: NA
j_gene: TRBJ1-4
CDR3nt: TGTGCCAGCAGTGAGGAGGGGGTGAGGGGTGAAAAACTGTTTTTT
CDR3aa: CASSEEGVRGEKLFF

d_gene: NA
v_gene: TRBV5-1
abundance: NA
j_gene: TRBJ1-6
CDR3nt: TGCGCCAGCAGCTTGCCAGGACAGAATTCACCCCTCCACTTT
CDR3aa: CASSLPGQNSPLHF

d_gene: NA
v_gene: TRBV11-1
abundance: NA
j_gene: TRBJ2-7
CDR3nt: TGTGCCAGCAGCACCTCTCCGTATGGTAACGAGCAGTACTTC
CDR3aa: CASSTSPYGNEQYF

d_gene: TRBD2
v_gene: TRBV7-3
abundance: NA
j_gene: TRBJ2-1
CDR3nt: TGTGCCAGCAGTATTAGCGGGGGTGGCAATGAGCAGTTCTTC
CDR3aa: CASSISGGGNEQFF

d_gene: TRBD2
v_gene: TRBV25-1
abundance: NA
j_gene: TRBJ2-3
CDR3nt: TGTGCCAGCAGTCGGGAGCGGGGAACAGATACGCAGTATTTT
CDR3aa: CASSRERGTDTQYF

d_gene: NA
v_gene: TRBV30
abundance: once
j_gene: TRBJ1-1
CDR3nt: TGTGCCTGCCAGGGTCGCACTGAAGCTTTCTTT
CDR3aa: CACQGRTEAFF

d_gene: NA
v_gene: TRBV11-2
abundance: NA
j_gene: TRBJ2-7
CDR3nt: TGTGCCAGCAGCTTAGGCAGGAGCTACGAGCAGTACTTC
CDR3aa: CASSLGRSYEQYF

d_gene: NA
v_gene: TRBV11-3
abundance: NA
j_gene: TRBJ1-1
CDR3nt: TGTGCCAGCAGCTCGTCAAGGGGGTGCCTTTCCTTT
CDR3aa: CASSSSRGCLSF

d_gene: TRBD2
v_gene: TRBV7-2
abundance: NA
j_gene: TRBJ2-2
CDR3nt: TGTGCCAGCAGCATAAGCGGGGTGAACGGGGAGCTGTTTTTT
CDR3aa: CASSISGVNGELFF

d_gene: NA
v_gene: TRBV28
abundance: NA
j_gene: TRBJ2-3
CDR3nt: TGTGCCAGCAGTCCTGGTATGGGTACGCAGTATTTT
CDR3aa: CASSPGMGTQYF

d_gene: NA
v_gene: TRBV7-9
abundance: NA
j_gene: TRBJ2-3
CDR3nt: TGTGCCAGCAGCATATTGGGCAGGGCCCTCACAGATACGCAGTATTTT
CDR3aa: CASSILGRALTDTQYF